A single sample gave rise to the 26 T cell receptor beta chains below, sequenced in a study of blood T cell repertoires in COVID-19. Profiled with immunoSEQ multiplex PCR; TCRdb holds only in-frame clones, not every one. The sample holds over 450,000 clones; roughly 89% are singletons and the top ten take roughly 0.9%. Sequencing was performed on peripheral blood. Source of these receptors: a man aged 18 to 35 with COVID-19, enrolled during active disease.

CDR3 nucleotide sequence: TGTGCCAGCAGCCTAGAAAGCACAGATACGCAGTATTTT. This sequence encodes CASSLESTDTQYF. This chain joins TRBV7-3 and TRBJ2-3; D is undetermined. The CDR3 spans 13 residues. Germline loops: CDR1 SGHTA, CDR2 FQGTGA. V was pared by 5 bases and J by 0 bases, with 6 bases between.

A word on this clone: The sample holds other DNA sequences that translate to the same CDR3. The chain links TRBV5-6 to TRBJ1-5, with a tentative D call TRBD1 (5 bases). V dropped 0 bases and J dropped 7 bases, with 8 bases sitting between them. Per germline, CDR1 SGHDT and CDR2 YYEEEE. This CDR3 contains 13 residues. The CDR3 sequence is CASSLGGGQPQHF. The CDR3 DNA reads as TGTGCCAGCAGCTTGGGGGGGGGACAGCCCCAGCATTTT.

V is TRBV5-4 and J is TRBJ2-3; 10 bases match TRBD2. The J segment lost 3 bases and the V segment lost 4 bases, leaving 11 bases of the junction unmatched. Germline V gene lookup returns CDR1 SGHNT and CDR2 YYREEE (reference sequence). This CDR3 contains 17 residues. The CDR3 sequence: CASSRAGGPMVTDTQYF. The DNA of the CDR3 is TGTGCCAGCAGCCGAGCGGGAGGGCCGATGGTGACAGATACGCAGTATTTT.

This clone has only one observation. CDR3 amino acids: CASTPRTAYEQYF. CDR3 nucleotides: TGTGCCAGCACTCCCAGGACAGCCTACGAGCAGTACTTC. The rearrangement links TRBV28 to TRBJ2-7, with D perhaps matching TRBD1 (6 bases). The CDR3 loop spans 13 amino acids. The V and J ends lost 7 bases and 2 bases respectively, with 12 bases between them. Germline V lookup: CDR1 MDHEN, CDR2 SYDVKM.

J is TRBJ1-5 and V is TRBV19; D gene unclear. Looked up from germline, CDR1 is LNHDA and CDR2 is SQIVND (reference sequence). This CDR3 comprises 14 residues. Trimming took 2 bases from V and 2 from J, leaving 7 bases between them. The CDR3 is CASSISFGNQPQHF. The CDR3 nucleotides read TGTGCCAGTAGTATATCGTTCGGCAATCAGCCCCAGCATTTT.

J is TRBJ2-5 and V is TRBV5-4; 13 bases are a match to TRBD2. V dropped 3 bases and J dropped 4; count of bases not matched to a gene: 3. Germline CDR1 and CDR2: SGHNT and YYREEE (reference sequence). This CDR3 is built from 15 residues. The CDR3, as DNA: TGTGCCAGCAGCTCGACTAGCGGGAGGCGAGAGACCCAGTACTTC. The encoded protein is CASSSTSGRRETQYF.

This clone occurred a few times. V is TRBV25-1 and J is TRBJ1-3; TRBD1 matches 7 bases. Germline V lookup: CDR1 MGHDK, CDR2 SYGVNS. There are 18 residues in the CDR3. The V and J ends lost 0 bases and 3 bases, in that order; junction bases with no gene match: 11. The CDR3: CASSEYKDLTGLGNTIYF. In nucleotides, the CDR3 is TGTGCCAGCAGTGAATATAAGGATCTGACAGGGCTTGGAAACACCATATATTTT. The entire variable domain, with the rest obtained from reference TRBV25-1 and TRBJ1-3, is as follows: EADIYQTPRYLVIGTGKKITLECSQTMGHDKMYWYQQDPGMELHLIHYSYGVNSTEKGDLSSESTVSRIRTEHFPLTLESARPSHTSQYLCASSEYKDLTGLGNTIYFGEGSWLTVV.

V usage is TRBV6-5 and J usage is TRBJ2-1; TRBD2 agrees at 9 bases. Germline V gene data show CDR1 as MNHEY and CDR2 as SVGAGI. The CDR3 has 14 residues. V gave up 6 bases and J gave up 13 bases; unmatched junction bases: 13. DNA for the CDR3: TGTGCCAGCAGCCTCGAGGGTGCGGGGGGGCTCCAGTTCTTC. Translating gives CASSLEGAGGLQFF.

This clone has just a few counts. At the DNA level, this CDR3 is encoded by other sequences in the same sample as well. V usage is TRBV5-1 and J usage is TRBJ2-7, with unresolved D. V was pared by 0 bases and J by 3 bases, with 7 bases between. This CDR3 spans 13 amino acids. CDR1 and CDR2 from the germline V gene are SGHRS and YFSETQ. The CDR3 DNA reads as TGCGCCAGCAGCTTGGGAGGTTACTACGAGCAGTACTTC. Protein sequence: CASSLGGYYEQYF.

The chain couples TRBV27 to TRBJ2-1, with TRBD2 matching over 12 bases. Losses at the gene ends were 3 bases for V and 8 bases for J; bases not matched to a gene: 8. The CDR3 loop spans 16 amino acids. The germline V gene has CDR1 MNHEY and CDR2 SMNVEV (reference sequence). The CDR3 reads CASSLWTSGNDDEQFF. The CDR3 nucleotides are TGTGCCAGCAGTTTGTGGACTAGCGGGAATGATGATGAGCAGTTCTTC.

The genes are TRBV7-6 and TRBJ1-3; 7 bases align to TRBD1. V shed 5 bases and J 1 base; nucleotides not matched to a gene: 5. The CDR3 runs 15 residues. The germline CDR1 and CDR2 sequences are SGHVS and FNYEAQ. For the CDR3, the DNA is TGTGCCAGCAGCCCCGACAGGGCGTCTGGAAACACCATATATTTT. Translation gives CASSPDRASGNTIYF.

This chain links TRBV27 with TRBJ1-1; 7 positions agree with TRBD1. The CDR3 is 14 residues long. The germline V gene encodes CDR1 MNHEY and CDR2 SMNVEV (reference sequence). V gave up 5 bases and J gave up 5 bases; unmatched junction bases: 8. The CDR3 sequence is CASSGNRGETEAFF. CDR3 nucleotides: TGTGCCAGCAGTGGCAACAGGGGTGAGACTGAAGCTTTCTTT.

The CDR3 loop reads CASSLFSEPYEQYF. The CDR3 bases are TGCGCCAGCAGCTTATTCTCGGAGCCCTACGAGCAGTACTTC. The V gene is TRBV5-1, the J gene TRBJ2-7, with D hard to call. Trimming shortened V by 2 bases and J by 2 bases, and 11 bases separated the two germline ends. Germline V lookup: CDR1 SGHRS, CDR2 YFSETQ. The CDR3 is made up of 14 amino acids.

The chain employs TRBV30 and TRBJ2-4; TRBD2 matches at 7 bases. Germline V gene sequence: CDR1 GTSNPN, CDR2 SVGIG (reference sequence). The CDR3 loop spans 13 amino acids. Unmatched junction bases numbered 3, after V lost 2 bases and J lost 5 bases. CDR3 amino acids: CAWSPSGQNIQYF. The CDR3 DNA reads TGTGCCTGGAGTCCTAGCGGACAAAACATTCAGTACTTC.

The chain is built from TRBV5-1 and TRBJ2-2, with 7 positions matching TRBD2. The CDR3 is 15 residues long. Trimming removed 1 base from V and 5 bases from J; junction bases left unmatched: 5. The germline gives CDR1 SGHRS, CDR2 YFSETQ. CDR3 loop: CASSLPGLRTGELFF. The CDR3 nucleotides are TGCGCCAGCAGCTTGCCGGGACTACGAACCGGGGAGCTGTTTTTT.

This clone occurred once. The rearrangement uses TRBV13 and TRBJ1-1; D is perhaps TRBD1 (5 bases). CDR3 size: 14 residues. Germline assignment: CDR1 PRHDT and CDR2 FYEKMQ (reference sequence). The V gene lost 4 bases and the J gene lost 0 bases, with 9 bases spanning the gap. Written as DNA, the CDR3 is TGTGCCAGCAGCTACAGGTCCCTGAACACTGAAGCTTTCTTT. Its protein product is CASSYRSLNTEAFF. Based on the CDR3 plus reference TRBV13 and TRBJ1-1, the full variable domain is AAGVIQSPRHLIKEKRETATLKCYPIPRHDTVYWYQQGPGQDPQFLISFYEKMQSDKGSIPDRFSAQQFSDYHSELNMSSLELGDSALYFCASSYRSLNTEAFFGQGTRLTVV.

The chain has TRBV10-2 and TRBJ2-7; possible D gene TRBD2, 5 bases. Germline V gene sequence: CDR1 WSHSY, CDR2 SAAADI. Between the trimmed V and J ends, which lost 5 bases and 0 bases, there was a span of 17 bases. The CDR3 covers 16 residues. In DNA form, the CDR3 reads TGCGCCAGCAGTCATGATCGGATTAGCGTCTCCTACGAGCAGTACTTC. The encoded protein is CASSHDRISVSYEQYF.

This clone was observed many times. The CDR3 region is CATSGGEQPQHF. The CDR3 DNA reads as TGTGCCACCTCAGGGGGCGAACAGCCCCAGCATTTT. The chain joins TRBV24-1 to TRBJ1-5; 8 nucleotides align to TRBD1. The germline V gene encodes CDR1 KGHDR and CDR2 SFDVKD. The junction had 4 bases not matched to a gene; V was cut back by 9 bases and J by 7 bases. This CDR3 contains 12 residues.

V usage is TRBV7-2 and J usage is TRBJ2-4; TRBD2 matches 7 bases. CDR1 SGHTA and CDR2 FQGNSA come from the germline V gene. This CDR3 region has 18 residues. Trimming took 4 bases from V and 1 from J; bases not matched to a gene: 13. CDR3 bases: TGTGCCAGCAGCTCCTTTCGGATGGGAGCGGGGGCCAAAAACATTCAGTACTTC. Encoded protein: CASSSFRMGAGAKNIQYF.

This sequence joins TRBV18 and TRBJ2-7; the match to TRBD1 covers 8 bases. Trimming removed 8 bases from V and 3 bases from J; junction bases left unmatched: 3. The CDR3 has 12 amino acids. Germline loops: CDR1 KGHSH, CDR2 LQKENI. The CDR3 region has the DNA TGTGCCAGCGCAGGGGGCCTCTACGAGCAGTACTTC. Amino acids: CASAGGLYEQYF.

The sample holds one count of this clone. The genes are TRBV7-9 and TRBJ1-3, with TRBD1 matching 8 bases. With 5 bases clipped from V and 0 bases from J, the junction kept 6 bases outside the gene matches. Looked up from germline, CDR1 is SEHNR and CDR2 is FQNEAQ (reference sequence). This CDR3 spans 16 amino acids. CDR3 in amino acids: CASSTATGGSGNTIYF. DNA of the CDR3: TGTGCCAGCAGCACTGCAACAGGGGGCTCTGGAAACACCATATATTTT.

The chain links TRBV2 to TRBJ2-3, with TRBD2 matching 10 bases. Germline CDR1 is SNHLY and CDR2 is FYNNEI. This CDR3 spans 15 amino acids. The V segment lost 7 bases and the J segment 1 base; nucleotides outside the gene matches: 5. CDR3: CASTEREGGTDTQYF. CDR3 coding DNA: TGTGCCAGCACGGAGCGGGAGGGGGGCACAGATACGCAGTATTTT. The full variable domain, with the rest looked up from reference TRBV2 and TRBJ2-3, is EPEVTQTPSHQVTQMGQEVILRCVPISNHLYFYWYRQILGQKVEFLVSFYNNEISEKSEIFDDQFSVERPDGSNFTLKIRSTKLEDSAMYFCASTEREGGTDTQYFGPGTRLTVL.

The rearrangement uses TRBV11-3 and TRBJ2-2; the match to TRBD2 covers 7 bases. Trimming at V came to 3 bases and at J to 7 bases, leaving 5 bases not matched to a gene. The CDR3 covers 14 residues. Per germline, CDR1 SGHNT and CDR2 YENEEA. The CDR3 loop reads CASSLSGTIGELFF. The CDR3 DNA reads TGTGCCAGCAGCTTGTCGGGGACTATCGGGGAGCTGTTTTTT.

V gene TRBV14 combines with J gene TRBJ1-4; maybe TRBD1 (5 bases). The CDR3 is 13 amino acids. Per germline, CDR1 SGHDN and CDR2 FVKESK. Trimming left V 3 bases short and J 7 bases short, with 9 bases between. DNA for the CDR3: TGTGCCAGCAGCCAGGGACTGTTTGAAAAACTGTTTTTT. Translation gives CASSQGLFEKLFF.

V gene TRBV2 combines with J gene TRBJ2-3; 8 positions agree with TRBD2. The CDR3 has 21 amino acids. J was trimmed by 3 bases and V by 0 bases; bases with no gene match: 20. Per germline, CDR1 SNHLY and CDR2 FYNNEI. The CDR3 is CASSEALRPAGGPPSTDTQYF. The CDR3 DNA sequence: TGTGCCAGCAGTGAAGCGCTTCGTCCCGCGGGGGGCCCCCCTTCGACAGATACGCAGTATTTT.

The chain employs TRBV12-5 and TRBJ2-5; 8 bases agree with TRBD2. Per the germline V gene, CDR1 is LGHNT and CDR2 is FRNRAP. This CDR3 has 14 residues. The V and J ends lost 6 bases and 1 base, in that order; junction bases with no gene match: 4. The CDR3 is CASGRGTSQETQYF. The CDR3 DNA follows: TGTGCTAGTGGAAGAGGGACTAGCCAAGAGACCCAGTACTTC. The full variable domain, with the rest looked up from reference TRBV12-5 and TRBJ2-5, is DARVTQTPRHKVTEMGQEVTMRCQPILGHNTVFWYRQTMMQGLELLAYFRNRAPLDDSGMPKDRFSAEMPDATLATLKIQPSEPRDSAVYFCASGRGTSQETQYFGPGTRLLVL.